These 24 T cell receptor beta chains originate from one sample sequenced in a study of CD8+ T cells in alopecia areata. After isolation, RNA underwent reverse transcription to generate cDNA as the sequencing template. Sequenced by immunoSEQ multiplex PCR; TCRdb stores in-frame clones only, minus some. This table holds 150,000 to 200,000 clones, 60% to 75% found once. Treatment of the sample: oral pan-JAK inhibitor, 5-10 mg twice daily. The sequences come from CD4+ T cells sorted from blood, collected at week 24, from a patient treated with tofacitinib. The receptors derive from a human donor with alopecia areata.

The rearrangement links TRBV29-1 to TRBJ2-3, with 8 bases identical to TRBD1. CDR1 and CDR2 from the germline V gene are SQVTM and ANQGSEA. V was clipped by 3 bases and J by 2 bases; unmatched bases: 1. The CDR3 length is 13 residues. In nucleotides, the CDR3 is TGCAGCGTTGAGGGACAGGTCACAGATACGCAGTATTTT. Amino acids: CSVEGQVTDTQYF.

The rearrangement links TRBV29-1 to TRBJ1-1; 7 bases are a match to TRBD1. The CDR3 totals 11 residues. Trimming took 8 bases from V and 8 from J; bases not matched to a gene: 8. The V gene's germline CDR1 is SQVTM and CDR2 ANQGSEA. The CDR3 coding sequence is TGCAGCACTCGACAGGGAGAAGAAGCTTTCTTT. This gives the protein CSTRQGEEAFF.

The V gene is TRBV6-5, the J gene TRBJ2-6; no firm D call. Germline V gives CDR1 MNHEY, CDR2 SVGAGI. CDR3 length equals 16 residues. Trimming took off 0 bases at V and 4 bases at J, with 10 bases between the two ends. For the CDR3, the DNA is TGTGCCAGCAGTTACTCGTTTAGTGAGGGGGCCAACGTCCTGACTTTC. It specifies CASSYSFSEGANVLTF.

This chain connects TRBV30 to TRBJ1-2, with 7 positions matching TRBD1. Germline CDR1 reads GTSNPN; CDR2 reads SVGIG (reference sequence). V dropped 1 base and J dropped 6; count of bases not matched to a gene: 14. The CDR3 is made up of 16 amino acids. The CDR3 DNA reads as TGTGCCTGGAGTGACTCCCGGCTATTAACAGGGGATGGCTACACCTTC. Protein sequence: CAWSDSRLLTGDGYTF.

This clone appeared a single time. Sequence at one end of the junction differs from germline and may be a read error. The V call is TRBV2, the J call TRBJ1-1; possible D gene TRBD1, 6 bases. In germline, CDR1 is SNHLY, CDR2 FYNNEI. This CDR3 region has 14 residues. CDR3 amino acids: CASSDGPSFSGARF. Written as DNA, the CDR3 is TGTGCCAGCAGTGACGGGCCCTCCTTCTCAGGGGCGAGGTTT.

The V gene is TRBV30, the J gene TRBJ2-3; 9 nucleotides align to TRBD2. Germline trimming cut 3 bases from V and 3 bases from J; bases unmatched to any gene: 7. CDR3 length: 15 amino acids. Germline lookup yields CDR1 GTSNPN and CDR2 SVGIG (reference sequence). The CDR3 DNA reads TGTGCCTGGAGAGCGGGGGGCCGAGCAACAGATACGCAGTATTTT. This codes for CAWRAGGRATDTQYF.

The rearrangement joins TRBV29-1 to TRBJ1-3; no clear D gene. Trimming cost V 5 bases and J 0 bases, with 20 bases left between them. This CDR3 contains 17 residues. Germline assignment: CDR1 SQVTM and CDR2 ANQGSEA. CDR3 sequence: CSVSGGSSWGSGNTIYF. CDR3 nucleotide sequence: TGCAGCGTTTCCGGAGGTTCTTCATGGGGCTCTGGAAACACCATATATTTT. The complete variable domain, with remaining parts taken from reference TRBV29-1 and TRBJ1-3, reads SAVISQKPSRDICQRGTSLTIQCQVDSQVTMMFWYRQQPGQSLTLIATANQGSEATYESGFVIDKFPISRPNLTFSTLTVSNMSPEDSSIYLCSVSGGSSWGSGNTIYFGEGSWLTVV.

Points on this clone: Distinct nucleotide sequences in the sample also encode this CDR3. The chain recombines TRBV30 with TRBJ2-7; maybe TRBD1 (5 bases). CDR3 length equals 12 residues. Germline CDR1 reads GTSNPN; CDR2 reads SVGIG (reference sequence). The V end lost 4 bases, the J end lost 2 bases, and 9 bases lay between the germline ends. The CDR3 nucleotides read TGTGCCTGGAACAGGACCCCCTACGAGCAGTACTTC. Translation gives CAWNRTPYEQYF.

This clone was counted a few times. The chain links TRBV5-1 to TRBJ2-7; 12 positions match TRBD2. Germline V gene sequence: CDR1 SGHRS, CDR2 YFSETQ. The CDR3 is made up of 16 amino acids. Trimming removed 4 bases from V and 4 bases from J; junction bases left unmatched: 9. CDR3 sequence (DNA): TGCGCCAGCAGCGCCTCGCCCGGGACTAGCGGGTACGAGCAGTACTTC. It yields the protein CASSASPGTSGYEQYF.

This chain joins TRBV13 and TRBJ2-3, with TRBD2 matching 7 bases. The CDR3 has 15 amino acids. Germline V lookup: CDR1 PRHDT, CDR2 FYEKMQ (reference sequence). V was pared by 8 bases and J by 1 base, with 9 bases of the junction left unmatched. The CDR3 loop reads CASQRIAGGTDTQYF. In DNA, the CDR3 is TGTGCCAGCCAAAGAATCGCGGGGGGCACAGATACGCAGTATTTT.

The chain carries TRBV4-1 and TRBJ2-5, with D possibly being TRBD1 (6 bases). The CDR3 covers 15 residues. Germline V lookup: CDR1 MGHRA, CDR2 YSYEKL. Trimming stripped 5 bases from V and 3 bases from J, with 16 bases between. The CDR3 protein is CASSKAPGHKETQYF. The CDR3 DNA sequence: TGCGCCAGCAGCAAGGCACCGGGACACAAAGAGACCCAGTACTTC.

This clone has only one observation. The chain carries TRBV30 and TRBJ1-6, with D perhaps matching TRBD1 (6 bases). Per germline, CDR1 GTSNPN and CDR2 SVGIG (reference sequence). The V and J ends lost 2 bases and 8 bases respectively, with 10 bases between them. CDR3 length: 13 residues. The CDR3 sequence is CAWSYQGYSPLHF. CDR3 bases: TGTGCCTGGAGTTATCAGGGGTATTCACCCCTCCACTTT.

V usage is TRBV9 and J usage is TRBJ2-5, with unresolved D. The V end lost 4 bases, the J end lost 7 bases, and 23 bases lay between the germline ends. Germline values: CDR1 SGDLS, CDR2 YYNGEE. This CDR3 has 16 amino acids. For the CDR3, the DNA is TGTGCCAGCAGCCCACCCGGACCCACGACCTCTGGGACCCAGTACTTC. Its translation is CASSPPGPTTSGTQYF.

The rearrangement uses TRBV4-1 and TRBJ2-1; no definite D call. This CDR3 is built from 12 residues. Trimming removed 1 base from V and 7 bases from J, with 5 bases in between. Germline CDR1 is MGHRA and CDR2 is YSYEKL. The CDR3: CASSQAINEQFF. CDR3 sequence (DNA): TGCGCCAGCAGCCAAGCCATTAATGAGCAGTTCTTC.

The chain is built from TRBV10-3 and TRBJ2-1; D unresolved. V was shortened by 0 bases and J by 5 bases, with 8 bases between the two germline ends. The CDR3 has 14 amino acids. Germline loops: CDR1 ENHRY, CDR2 SYGVKD. CDR3 nucleotides: TGTGCCATCAGTGAGTCCGGGCCTCACAATGAGCAGTTCTTC. Encoded protein: CAISESGPHNEQFF.

The V gene is TRBV19, the J gene TRBJ2-3; D tentatively fits TRBD1 or TRBD2 (5 bases each). V was shortened by 5 bases and J by 5 bases, with 11 bases between the two germline ends. The V gene's germline CDR1 is LNHDA and CDR2 SQIVND (reference sequence). CDR3 size: 13 residues. CDR3 protein: CASSGRDLDTQYF. The DNA of the CDR3 is TGTGCCAGTAGTGGCAGGGACCTAGATACGCAGTATTTT.

This chain connects TRBV6-5 to TRBJ2-2; D is tentatively TRBD1 or TRBD2 (5 bases each). This CDR3 has 14 residues. V was cut by 2 bases and J by 8 bases, with 12 bases left in between. Looked up from germline, CDR1 is MNHEY and CDR2 is SVGAGI. CDR3 amino acids: CASSYLRGAGELFF. CDR3 bases: TGTGCCAGCAGTTACCTACGGGGCGCGGGGGAGCTGTTTTTT.

There are a few counts of this clone. CDR3 sequence reads: CATSRVRGGGTEAFF. The DNA of the CDR3 is TGTGCCACCAGCAGAGTACGGGGCGGCGGCACTGAAGCTTTCTTT. The V and J genes are TRBV15 and TRBJ1-1, with a weak D call TRBD1 (5 bases). The germline CDR1 and CDR2 sequences are LNHNV and YYDKDF (reference sequence). Trimming took 1 base from V and 4 from J, leaving 13 bases between them. The CDR3 has 15 amino acids.

This clone was counted once. V gene TRBV30 combines with J gene TRBJ1-2; no firm D call. This CDR3 contains 11 residues. Germline CDR1 GTSNPN, CDR2 SVGIG (reference sequence). Trimming pared 5 bases from V and 6 bases from J, leaving 10 bases between. The CDR3 reads CAWRGGHGYTF. For the CDR3, the DNA is TGTGCCTGGCGGGGAGGGCATGGCTACACCTTC.

The rearrangement joins TRBV7-6 to TRBJ2-2; the match to TRBD2 covers 7 bases. Germline values: CDR1 SGHVS, CDR2 FNYEAQ. Unmatched junction bases numbered 14, after V lost 0 bases and J lost 4 bases. This CDR3 has 19 amino acids. CDR3 sequence: CASSLAPPASGALTGELFF. In DNA, the CDR3 is TGTGCCAGCAGCTTAGCGCCCCCTGCTAGCGGTGCCCTCACCGGGGAGCTGTTTTTT. Full variable domain (rest looked up from reference TRBV7-6 and TRBJ2-2): GAGVSQSPRYKVTKRGQDVALRCDPISGHVSLYWYRQALGQGPEFLTYFNYEAQQDKSGLPNDRFSAERPEGSISTLTIQRTEQRDSAMYRCASSLAPPASGALTGELFFGEGSRLTVL.

The chain employs TRBV2 and TRBJ1-2; D unresolved. Germline values: CDR1 SNHLY, CDR2 FYNNEI. V was shortened by 1 base and J by 6 bases, with 15 bases between the two germline ends. The length of the CDR3 is 15 residues. CDR3 residues: CASSEGRSVGDGYTF. The CDR3 DNA is TGTGCCAGCAGTGAAGGTAGATCGGTCGGGGATGGCTACACCTTC.

This chain connects TRBV25-1 to TRBJ1-1; D is perhaps TRBD1 (5 bases). V was trimmed by 2 bases and J by 4 bases, leaving 11 bases between them. This CDR3 has 14 residues. Germline values: CDR1 MGHDK, CDR2 SYGVNS. The CDR3 sequence is CASSEAGSATEAFF. In DNA form, the CDR3 reads TGTGCCAGCAGTGAAGCAGGGTCGGCCACTGAAGCTTTCTTT.

CDR3 sequence reads: CASSTRRGGEQYF. In DNA, the CDR3 is TGTGCCAGCAGCACTAGACGGGGTGGCGAGCAGTACTTC. This chain uses TRBV7-2 with TRBJ2-7, with a weak D call TRBD2 (5 bases). V dropped 5 bases and J dropped 6 bases, with 14 bases sitting between them. Germline-derived CDR1 and CDR2 are SGHTA and FQGNSA. CDR3 size: 13 residues.

In DNA form, the CDR3 reads TGTGCCAGCTCACCAAACAGGGGGCATGAGCAGTTCTTC. It translates to CASSPNRGHEQFF. The chain recombines TRBV18 with TRBJ2-1; TRBD1 aligns across 9 bases. CDR1 is KGHSH and CDR2 is LQKENI in the germline V gene. The V segment lost 2 bases and the J segment 8 bases; nucleotides outside the gene matches: 1. The CDR3 is 13 amino acids.